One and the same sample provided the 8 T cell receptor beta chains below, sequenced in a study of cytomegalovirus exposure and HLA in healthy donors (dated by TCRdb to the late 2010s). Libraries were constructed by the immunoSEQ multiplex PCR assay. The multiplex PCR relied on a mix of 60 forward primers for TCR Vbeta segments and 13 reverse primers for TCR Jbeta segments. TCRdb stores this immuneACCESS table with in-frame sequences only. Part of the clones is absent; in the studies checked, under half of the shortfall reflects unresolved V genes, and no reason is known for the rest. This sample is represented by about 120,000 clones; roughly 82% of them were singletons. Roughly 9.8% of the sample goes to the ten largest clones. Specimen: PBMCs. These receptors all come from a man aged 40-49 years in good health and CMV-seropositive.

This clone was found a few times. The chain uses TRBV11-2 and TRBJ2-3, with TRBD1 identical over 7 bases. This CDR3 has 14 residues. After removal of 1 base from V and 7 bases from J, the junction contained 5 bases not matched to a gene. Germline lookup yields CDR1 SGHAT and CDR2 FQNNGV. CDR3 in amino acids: CASSLGGTANTQYF. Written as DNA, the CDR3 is TGTGCCAGCAGCTTAGGTGGGACAGCCAATACGCAGTATTTT.

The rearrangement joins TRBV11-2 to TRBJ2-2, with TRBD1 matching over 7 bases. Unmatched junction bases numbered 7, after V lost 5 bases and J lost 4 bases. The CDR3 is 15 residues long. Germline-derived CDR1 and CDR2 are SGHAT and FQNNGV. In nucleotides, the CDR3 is TGTGCCAGCAGCGTAATGGGACAGCCCACCGGGGAGCTGTTTTTT. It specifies CASSVMGQPTGELFF. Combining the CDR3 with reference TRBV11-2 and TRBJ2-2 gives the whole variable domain EAGVAQSPRYKIIEKRQSVAFWCNPISGHATLYWYQQILGQGPKLLIQFQNNGVVDDSQLPKDRFSAERLKGVDSTLKIQPAKLEDSAVYLCASSVMGQPTGELFFGEGSRLTVL.

The CDR3 here is CASSQGDEQFF. The CDR3 DNA reads TGTGCCAGCAGCCAAGGAGACGAGCAGTTCTTC. The rearrangement uses TRBV7-3 and TRBJ2-1; D gene ambiguous. The V end lost 5 bases, the J end lost 10 bases, and 9 bases lay between the germline ends. Germline-derived CDR1 and CDR2 are SGHTA and FQGTGA. The CDR3 consists of 11 residues.

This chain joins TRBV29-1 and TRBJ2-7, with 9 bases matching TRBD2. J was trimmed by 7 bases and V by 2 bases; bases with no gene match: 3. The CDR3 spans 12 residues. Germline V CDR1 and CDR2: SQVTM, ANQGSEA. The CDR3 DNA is TGCAGCGTTGAATCGCTAGCGGGGGAGCAGTACTTC. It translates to CSVESLAGEQYF.

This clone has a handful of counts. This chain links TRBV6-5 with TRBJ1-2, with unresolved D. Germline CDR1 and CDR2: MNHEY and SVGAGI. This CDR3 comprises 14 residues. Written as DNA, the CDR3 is TGTGCTTCCGGGGTTGGCCAAGCTAACTATGGCTACACCTTC. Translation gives CASGVGQANYGYTF.

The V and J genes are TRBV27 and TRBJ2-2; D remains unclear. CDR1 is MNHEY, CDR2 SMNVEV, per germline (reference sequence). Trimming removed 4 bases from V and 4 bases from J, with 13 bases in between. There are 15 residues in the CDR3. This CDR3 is CASSSRPRLTGELFF. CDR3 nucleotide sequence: TGTGCCAGCAGTTCCCGCCCGCGACTCACCGGGGAGCTGTTTTTT.

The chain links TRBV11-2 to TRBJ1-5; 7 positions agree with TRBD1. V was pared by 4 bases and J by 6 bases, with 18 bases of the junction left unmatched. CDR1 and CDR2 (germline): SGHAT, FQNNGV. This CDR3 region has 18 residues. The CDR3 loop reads CASSCMRLRQGPCQPQHF. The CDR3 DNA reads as TGTGCCAGCAGCTGCATGAGGCTTAGACAGGGTCCATGTCAGCCCCAGCATTTT.

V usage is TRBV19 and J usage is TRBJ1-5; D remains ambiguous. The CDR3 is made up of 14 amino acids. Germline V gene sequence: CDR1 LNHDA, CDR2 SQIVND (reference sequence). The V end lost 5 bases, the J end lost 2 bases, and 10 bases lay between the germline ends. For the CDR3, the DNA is TGTGCCAGTAGTCCTCATGAGGGCAATCAGCCCCAGCATTTT. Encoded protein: CASSPHEGNQPQHF.